This TCR beta chain was obtained from a study of shared clonotypes between healthy human individuals. Healthy and HIV-negative, the adult donors had no recent acute infections or vaccinations. The germline V and J ends were trimmed by 6 bases and 2 bases, with 6 bases remaining between them. CDR1 is MNHEY and CDR2 is SMNVEV in the germline V gene (reference sequence). The CDR3 runs 12 residues. Libraries were prepared by immunoSEQ multiplex PCR; TCRdb keeps only in-frame clonotypes and omits some of them. The top ten clones hold around 9.3% of a sample with around 200,000 clones, roughly 70% of them seen once.

The V call is TRBV27, the J call TRBJ2-3; D not resolved. This TCR derives from a man aged 25 to 40 in good health. Sequencing used memory CD4+ T cells sorted from blood. Regarding subset: CD45RA-negative fraction. The CDR3 sequence is CASSTYTDTQYF. The CDR3 coding sequence is TGTGCCAGCAGCACCTACACAGATACGCAGTATTTT.